The 29 T cell receptor beta chains presented below share a single source sample, sequenced in a study of T cells in Graves' hyperthyroidism and ophthalmopathy. Amplification of TCR beta CDR3 regions was performed using RNA transcripts as template. A first-round RT-PCR of the TCR CDR3 used the HTBI primer set. One entry per CDR3 protein results from TCRdb running MiXCR on the multiplex PCR reads. This table has fewer than 650,000 distinct CDR3 sequences, 14% to 15% appearing once. The sequencing input was blood. These receptor sequences come from a woman in her forties with Graves' ophthalmopathy.

This clonotype showed up many times. The rearrangement joins TRBV19 to TRBJ1-2; TRBD1 matches at 12 bases. This CDR3 region has 18 residues. With V trimmed by 6 bases and J by 5 bases, 16 bases remained unmatched. Germline CDR1 reads LNHDA; CDR2 reads SQIVND (reference sequence). Here the CDR3 reads CASSDPGQGAFMNYGYTF. The DNA for the CDR3 is TGTGCCAGTAGCGACCCGGGACAGGGGGCTTTTATGAATTATGGCTACACCTTC.

The table lists this clonotype with many counts. V gene TRBV19 combines with J gene TRBJ2-2, with TRBD1 identical over 7 bases. V shed 4 bases, J shed 2 bases, and the junction held 4 bases outside the gene matches. This CDR3 spans 15 amino acids. CDR1 and CDR2 from the germline V gene are LNHDA and SQIVND (reference sequence). CDR3 in amino acids: CASSTYRGNTGELFF. The CDR3 coding sequence is TGTGCCAGTAGTACGTACAGGGGAAACACCGGGGAGCTGTTTTTT.

This clonotype was found many times. The V gene is TRBV4-1, the J gene TRBJ1-5; 8 bases agree with TRBD1. Per the germline V gene, CDR1 is MGHRA and CDR2 is YSYEKL. With 2 bases clipped from V and 1 base from J, the junction kept 13 bases outside the gene matches. This CDR3 comprises 19 residues. In nucleotides, the CDR3 is TGCGCCAGCAGCCAACCTGGACAGGGCCCTTTGAGAAGCAATCAGCCCCAGCATTTT. Translating gives CASSQPGQGPLRSNQPQHF.

This clonotype was picked up many times. The chain has TRBV12-3 or TRBV12-4 and TRBJ1-1; D is uncertain. Trimming took 7 bases from V and 1 from J, leaving 10 bases between them. CDR3 size: 13 residues. The CDR3 loop is CASTLDANTEAFF. The CDR3 coding sequence is TGTGCCAGCACCCTGGACGCGAACACTGAAGCTTTCTTT.

The J gene is TRBJ2-7, the V gene TRBV20-1, with D tentatively TRBD1 (8 bases). This CDR3 is 13 amino acids long. V dropped 5 bases and J dropped 2 bases, with 13 bases sitting between them. Germline V gene data show CDR1 as DFQATT and CDR2 as SNEGSKA (reference sequence). In DNA, the CDR3 is TGCAGTGCTTACAGGGGGGGAACCTACGAGCAGTACTTC. It encodes CSAYRGGTYEQYF.

At least ten counts were recorded for this clonotype. This sequence joins TRBV28 and TRBJ1-3, with no clear D. V dropped 11 bases and J dropped 0 bases, with 11 bases sitting between them. The CDR3 is 13 amino acids. Germline CDR1 and CDR2: MDHEN and SYDVKM. Written as DNA, the CDR3 is TGTGCCGGGATGTTCGACTCTGGAAACACCATATATTTT. Protein: CAGMFDSGNTIYF.

In this sample, this clonotype turned up once. Germline is not matched at one junction end, which may reflect a read error. V is TRBV18 and J is TRBJ2-5; a weak D match, TRBD2 (6 bases). Germline values: CDR1 KGHSH, CDR2 LQKENI. CDR3 length: 16 residues. CDR3 region: CASSPPAGRASETQCF. DNA of the CDR3: TGTGCCAGCTCACCACCGGCGGGACGGGCCAGTGAGACCCAGTGCTTC.

In its sample, this clonotype was seen a few times. CDR3 nucleotide sequence: TGTGCCAGTATGGGGATGACTAGCGGAGAGACCCAGTACTTC. Protein sequence: CASMGMTSGETQYF. The chain combines TRBV19 with TRBJ2-5, with 9 positions matching TRBD2. The germline gives CDR1 LNHDA, CDR2 SQIVND (reference sequence). The CDR3 runs 14 residues. V was pared by 7 bases and J by 4 bases, with 7 bases of the junction left unmatched.

This clonotype was counted many times. This chain connects TRBV11-2 to TRBJ2-7; 8 bases map to TRBD1. Germline CDR1 reads SGHAT; CDR2 reads FQNNGV. Losses at the gene ends were 5 bases for V and 6 bases for J; bases not matched to a gene: 6. This CDR3 has 13 residues. CDR3 DNA sequence: TGTGCCAGCAGCGACCTCGACAGGGGCGAGCAGTACTTC. Amino acids: CASSDLDRGEQYF.

This rearrangement joins TRBV2 to TRBJ1-1, with D tentatively TRBD1 (6 bases). The germline V gene has CDR1 SNHLY and CDR2 FYNNEI. V lost 8 bases, J lost 1 base, and 14 bases lay in between. The CDR3 sequence is 14 residues long. CDR3 nucleotides: TGTGCCAGCTCTAAGGCCAGGGGGAACACTGAAGCTTTCTTT. It encodes CASSKARGNTEAFF.

The chain couples TRBV4-1 to TRBJ1-5, with a possible D match to TRBD1 (6 bases). This CDR3 has 17 residues. The germline V gene has CDR1 MGHRA and CDR2 YSYEKL. V lost 4 bases to trimming and J lost 2 bases, with 18 bases between them. The CDR3 spells CASSREGPQGGNQPQHF. In nucleotides, the CDR3 is TGCGCCAGCAGCCGAGAGGGGCCACAGGGCGGCAATCAGCCCCAGCATTTT.

This chain links TRBV11-3 with TRBJ2-7; no clear D gene. CDR1 is SGHNT, CDR2 YENEEA, per germline. V was shortened by 3 bases and J by 2 bases, with 14 bases between the two germline ends. The CDR3 covers 15 residues. The CDR3 bases are TGTGCCAGCAGCTTCCGGGTTTCATGGGCCTACGAGCAGTACTTC. The encoded protein is CASSFRVSWAYEQYF.

This clonotype was counted ten times or more. This rearrangement joins TRBV30 to TRBJ2-7, with 11 bases aligning to TRBD1. CDR1 is GTSNPN, CDR2 SVGIG, per germline (reference sequence). The CDR3 is 13 amino acids. Germline trimming cut 3 bases from V and 7 bases from J; bases unmatched to any gene: 5. The CDR3, as DNA: TGTGCCTGGAGATGGACAGGGGGCAGAGAGCAGTACTTC. This gives the protein CAWRWTGGREQYF.

This clonotype was seen many times. This chain connects TRBV7-2 to TRBJ2-7; a weak D match, TRBD1 (6 bases). Trimming removed 0 bases from V and 6 bases from J, with 6 bases in between. The germline V gene has CDR1 SGHTA and CDR2 FQGNSA. The CDR3 contains 12 residues. The CDR3 loop reads CASSLAQGEQYF. As DNA, the CDR3 is TGTGCCAGCAGCTTAGCACAGGGCGAGCAGTACTTC.

Ten or more counts support this clonotype. The chain carries TRBV5-6 and TRBJ1-2; no clear D gene. The CDR3 is 12 amino acids. The germline V gene has CDR1 SGHDT and CDR2 YYEEEE. Between the trimmed V and J ends, which lost 6 bases and 1 base, there was a span of 7 bases. CDR3: CASTDNNYGYTF. The CDR3 DNA reads TGTGCCAGCACCGACAATAACTATGGCTACACCTTC.

The chain couples TRBV7-2 to TRBJ2-7; 12 bases are a match to TRBD2. Germline assignment: CDR1 SGHTA and CDR2 FQGNSA. V dropped 4 bases and J dropped 5; count of bases not matched to a gene: 6. The CDR3 runs to 15 residues. CDR3 loop: CASSYPSGRGDEQYF. DNA for the CDR3: TGTGCCAGCAGCTACCCTAGCGGGAGGGGGGACGAGCAGTACTTC.

This clonotype was found a few times. The chain couples TRBV12-3 or TRBV12-4 to TRBJ1-2; 11 positions agree with TRBD1. The V and J ends lost 5 bases and 5 bases, in that order; junction bases with no gene match: 7. The CDR3 totals 15 residues. Here the CDR3 reads CASSSWTGGAYGYTF. In nucleotides, the CDR3 is TGTGCCAGCAGTAGCTGGACAGGGGGCGCTTATGGCTACACCTTC.

This clonotype has ten or more counts. The chain carries TRBV7-9 and TRBJ2-7; TRBD2 agrees at 10 bases. V dropped 1 base and J dropped 5; count of bases not matched to a gene: 8. The CDR3 totals 16 residues. Germline loops: CDR1 SEHNR, CDR2 FQNEAQ (reference sequence). CDR3 bases: TGTGCCAGCAGCTTAGGGCTAGCGGGAGATCGGAACGAGCAGTACTTC. As protein: CASSLGLAGDRNEQYF.

This clonotype was counted at least ten times. The conserved phenylalanine or tryptophan normally closing the CDR3 is absent here, so this likely arose from a read error. The chain carries TRBV28 and TRBJ1-1; 9 bases map to TRBD1. This CDR3 comprises 15 residues. Per the germline V gene, CDR1 is MDHEN and CDR2 is SYDVKM. Unmatched junction bases numbered 16, after V lost 7 bases and J lost 10 bases. As DNA, the CDR3 is TGTGCCAGCACTCCTGCCGGGACAGGGAAAGTTGCAGCTTTCTCT. It translates to CASTPAGTGKVAAFS.

The CDR3 protein is CASSDLRGLTEAFF. CDR3 coding DNA: TGTGCCAGTAGCGACCTCAGGGGGCTAACTGAAGCTTTCTTT. The chain employs TRBV19 and TRBJ1-1; TRBD1 matches 8 bases. The CDR3 loop spans 14 amino acids. V was clipped by 6 bases and J by 5 bases; unmatched bases: 8. Germline assignment: CDR1 LNHDA and CDR2 SQIVND (reference sequence).

This sequence joins TRBV5-1 and TRBJ2-4, with TRBD2 identical over 7 bases. Trimming removed 1 base from V and 8 bases from J; junction bases left unmatched: 3. The V gene's germline CDR1 is SGHRS and CDR2 YFSETQ. The CDR3 is 13 amino acids. In DNA, the CDR3 is TGCGCCAGCAGCTTGTCGGGGGGACACATTCAGTACTTC. Protein sequence: CASSLSGGHIQYF.

The J gene is TRBJ2-2, the V gene TRBV6-5, with D uncertain. The ends were cut back, 0 bases at V and 9 bases at J, with 14 bases in the middle. This CDR3 contains 15 residues. Germline CDR1 is MNHEY and CDR2 is SVGAGI. The CDR3 sequence: CASSYSMTSPRELFF. The CDR3, as DNA: TGTGCCAGCAGTTACTCGATGACAAGCCCCAGGGAGCTGTTTTTT.

This clonotype was detected ten times or more. V and J are TRBV20-1 and TRBJ2-7; the D is unclear. Between the trimmed V and J ends, which lost 5 bases and 0 bases, there was a span of 14 bases. This CDR3 comprises 14 residues. Germline V gives CDR1 DFQATT, CDR2 SNEGSKA (reference sequence). The CDR3: CSAETDPSSYEQYF. Written as DNA, the CDR3 is TGCAGTGCTGAAACGGATCCTAGCTCCTACGAGCAGTACTTC.

This clonotype was observed many times. V is TRBV6-5 and J is TRBJ2-7; D gene unclear. CDR3 length: 13 residues. CDR1 is MNHEY and CDR2 is SVGAGI in the germline V gene. Trimming took 5 bases from V and 7 from J, leaving 15 bases between them. The chain's CDR3 is CASSLFAPYEQYF. For the CDR3, the DNA is TGTGCCAGCAGTCTATTCGCCCCTTATGAGCAGTACTTC.

This clonotype was counted a few times. CDR3 region: CASSEAGPGRNTIYF. CDR3 DNA: TGTGCCAGCAGTGAAGCAGGACCCGGCAGAAACACCATATATTTT. This chain uses TRBV6-1 with TRBJ1-3; D gene ambiguous. V was pared by 0 bases and J by 5 bases, with 11 bases between. In germline, CDR1 is MNHNS, CDR2 SASEGT. The CDR3 loop spans 15 amino acids.

This clonotype has only a few counts. This chain uses TRBV20-1 with TRBJ2-7; TRBD1 agrees at 7 bases. Trimming took 2 bases from V and 2 from J; bases not matched to a gene: 9. Looked up from germline, CDR1 is DFQATT and CDR2 is SNEGSKA (reference sequence). CDR3 length equals 15 residues. CDR3 DNA: TGCAGTGCTAGAATCCTCCGGGACAGAGCCTACGAGCAGTACTTC. Translating it yields CSARILRDRAYEQYF.

This clonotype was picked up many times. This rearrangement joins TRBV6-5 to TRBJ1-2; D call uncertain. The CDR3 is 13 residues long. V was clipped by 0 bases and J by 5 bases, with 7 bases between them. The germline CDR1 and CDR2 sequences are MNHEY and SVGAGI. The CDR3 nucleotides read TGTGCCAGCAGTTACTCGATCTCTTATGGCTACACCTTC. Protein product: CASSYSISYGYTF.

This clonotype occurred many times. The chain uses TRBV29-1 and TRBJ2-5, with 9 bases identical to TRBD1. V lost 7 bases to trimming and J lost 1 base; unmatched junction nucleotides: 4. The CDR3 loop spans 13 amino acids. Germline assignment: CDR1 SQVTM and CDR2 ANQGSEA. CDR3 amino acids: CSAEGQGQETQYF. CDR3 nucleotides: TGCAGCGCCGAGGGACAGGGCCAAGAGACCCAGTACTTC.

In its sample, this clonotype was seen many times. The genes are TRBV6-2 or TRBV6-3 and TRBJ2-2; D ambiguous. CDR1 and CDR2 from the germline V gene are MNHEY and SVGEGT. The CDR3 extends over 15 amino acids. Trimming left V 2 bases short and J 2 bases short, with 9 bases between. For the CDR3, the DNA is TGTGCCAGCAGTTACGTGGACGTTAACACCGGGGAGCTGTTTTTT. Translation: CASSYVDVNTGELFF.